One sample yielded the 10 T cell receptor beta chains listed below, sequenced in a study of blood T cell repertoires in COVID-19. Only in-frame clones appear in the TCRdb table, and some are missing; sequencing was by immunoSEQ multiplex PCR. The sample contains roughly 230,000 clones, 84% of which appear only once. Specimen: peripheral blood. The receptors were gathered from a woman over 75 with COVID-19, enrolled during active disease.

The chain links TRBV11-2 to TRBJ2-3; maybe TRBD1 (6 bases). Germline CDR1 and CDR2: SGHAT and FQNNGV. This CDR3 has 16 amino acids. V gave up 4 bases and J gave up 0 bases, with 14 bases separating them. The CDR3 bases are TGTGCCAGCAGCTACGGAACAGGGTACAGCACAGATACGCAGTATTTT. The encoded protein is CASSYGTGYSTDTQYF. Looking up the rest from reference TRBV11-2 and TRBJ2-3 gives the full variable domain: EAGVAQSPRYKIIEKRQSVAFWCNPISGHATLYWYQQILGQGPKLLIQFQNNGVVDDSQLPKDRFSAERLKGVDSTLKIQPAKLEDSAVYLCASSYGTGYSTDTQYFGPGTRLTVL.

In nucleotides, the CDR3 is TGTGCCTGGACCGGTAAAGCCCGGGGTGCGGGTAGAAACACCATATATTTT. It specifies CAWTGKARGAGRNTIYF. This chain links TRBV30 with TRBJ1-3; D call uncertain. The CDR3 runs 17 residues. Germline CDR1 and CDR2: GTSNPN and SVGIG (reference sequence). The V end lost 4 bases, the J end lost 5 bases, and 24 bases lay between the germline ends.

The genes are TRBV28 and TRBJ1-6, with D possibly TRBD1 on 5 matching bases. V lost 2 bases and J lost 9, with 8 bases in between. The length of the CDR3 is 13 residues. Germline lookup yields CDR1 MDHEN and CDR2 SYDVKM. CDR3: CASSLLQGSPLHF. The DNA of the CDR3 is TGTGCCAGCAGTTTACTTCAGGGTTCACCCCTCCACTTT.

J is TRBJ1-2 and V is TRBV6-5, with D perhaps TRBD1 (5 bases). Looked up from germline, CDR1 is MNHEY and CDR2 is SVGAGI. The CDR3 length is 13 residues. Trimming removed 4 bases at V and 2 bases at J, with 8 bases between. The CDR3 is CASSLWTNYGYTF. CDR3 bases: TGTGCCAGCAGTTTATGGACAAACTATGGCTACACCTTC.

The rearrangement links TRBV4-2 to TRBJ2-7; TRBD2 agrees at 8 bases. This CDR3 has 15 residues. V lost 4 bases, J lost 7 bases, and 12 bases stayed unmatched. Germline loops: CDR1 LGHNA, CDR2 YNFKEQ. The CDR3: CASSPTTSGEGEQYF. The CDR3 nucleotides read TGTGCCAGCAGCCCAACTACTAGCGGAGAAGGGGAGCAGTACTTC.

Regarding this clone: The sample has other DNA sequences that encode this CDR3 too. V usage is TRBV5-1 and J usage is TRBJ2-7; D is unclear. Trimming cost V 3 bases and J 3 bases, with 4 bases left between them. The CDR3 covers 11 residues. CDR1 and CDR2 from the germline V gene are SGHRS and YFSETQ. CDR3 region: CASSSNYEQYF. In DNA, the CDR3 is TGCGCCAGCAGCTCTAACTACGAGCAGTACTTC. The complete variable domain, with remaining parts taken from reference TRBV5-1 and TRBJ2-7, reads KAGVTQTPRYLIKTRGQQVTLSCSPISGHRSVSWYQQTPGQGLQFLFEYFSETQRNKGNFPGRFSGRQFSNSRSEMNVSTLELGDSALYLCASSSNYEQYFGPGTRLTVT.

Only a few counts were recorded for this clone. The chain joins TRBV2 to TRBJ1-5; D possibly corresponds to TRBD1 (5 bases). Between the trimmed V and J ends, which lost 5 bases and 4 bases, there was a span of 15 bases. CDR3 length equals 15 residues. Germline V gives CDR1 SNHLY, CDR2 FYNNEI. The CDR3 bases are TGTGCCAGCAGTTTGGGACTGAAGAATAATCAGCCCCAGCATTTT. Amino acids: CASSLGLKNNQPQHF.

This rearrangement joins TRBV6-5 to TRBJ2-1; 9 bases line up with TRBD1. The germline CDR1 and CDR2 sequences are MNHEY and SVGAGI. The V and J ends lost 2 bases and 4 bases, in that order; junction bases with no gene match: 3. CDR3 length equals 15 residues. CDR3 in DNA: TGTGCCAGCAGTTACAGGGGACAGGGATACAATGAGCAGTTCTTC. Protein product: CASSYRGQGYNEQFF.

V usage is TRBV18 and J usage is TRBJ1-5; D unresolved. This CDR3 comprises 15 residues. Germline CDR1 and CDR2: KGHSH and LQKENI. V was cut by 6 bases and J by 0 bases, with 12 bases left in between. Here the CDR3 reads CASSVSTDSNQPQHF. CDR3 nucleotides: TGTGCCAGCTCCGTGAGCACAGATAGCAATCAGCCCCAGCATTTT.

This clone was observed a handful of times. The chain recombines TRBV2 with TRBJ1-2; 7 bases are shared with TRBD1. This CDR3 has 13 amino acids. Germline CDR1 reads SNHLY; CDR2 reads FYNNEI. V lost 6 bases to trimming and J lost 2 bases; unmatched junction nucleotides: 3. CDR3 sequence (DNA): TGTGCCAGCAGCAGGGGACAGAACTATGGCTACACCTTC. Translated, it gives CASSRGQNYGYTF.